This paragraph reports one TCR beta chain. The method was immunoSEQ multiplex PCR; TCRdb's version includes in-frame clones alone and lacks a portion of them. The sample has more than 30,000 clones, approximately 93% seen once; the top ten hold about 8.9%. This record belongs to a study of T cell changes during pregnancy in multiple sclerosis. V dropped 2 bases and J dropped 6; count of bases not matched to a gene: 7. CDR1 and CDR2 from the germline V gene are SGHRS and YFSETQ. The CDR3 extends over 15 amino acids. The sample in question was CD8+ T cells from peripheral blood mononuclear cells, obtained in the third trimester of pregnancy. The rearrangement uses TRBV5-1 and TRBJ2-3; 9 bases match TRBD2. The sequence was obtained from a female donor with multiple sclerosis, enrolled in a pregnancy study. The CDR3 loop is CASSFAGGAGDTQYF. The CDR3 nucleotides are TGCGCCAGCAGCTTTGCGGGGGGGGCCGGCGATACGCAGTATTTT.